Listed below are T cell receptor beta chains from one sample, sequenced in a study of identical twins. TCRdb reprocessed the 5' RACE reads via MiXCR and lists one record per CDR3 protein. The repertoire holds under 350,000 distinct CDR3 sequences, nearly 9.5% seen once, with about 7.1% in the top ten. This same sample was also taken into another study, of yellow fever vaccine responses in identical twins.

The sequencing input was CD8+ T cells sorted from blood. The receptors come from a woman younger than 30 in good health. Each CDR3 is given without its conserved first and last residue.

V gene,J gene,CDR3 protein
TRBV27,TRBJ2-5,ASSSYRDETQY
TRBV20-1,TRBJ1-5,SASRVSGGNQPQH
TRBV29-1,TRBJ2-1,SVVGSGRDYEQF
TRBV12-3/TRBV12-4,TRBJ2-7,ASSHSLTYEQY
TRBV12-3/TRBV12-4,TRBJ2-2,ASSLTGYTGELF
TRBV5-1,TRBJ2-7,ASSLVPGHEQY
TRBV5-1,TRBJ2-1,ASSSVDYNEQF
TRBV10-3,TRBJ2-5,ATCCREGGVAQY
TRBV7-9,TRBJ2-7,ASSTTTSVQSYEQY
TRBV11-2,TRBJ2-1,ASSLDPGANEQF
TRBV11-2,TRBJ2-3,ASSLWTSGRVTDTQY
TRBV11-2,TRBJ2-1,ASSLELAGGIGNEQF
TRBV7-9,TRBJ2-5,ASLAGNSETQY
TRBV5-5,TRBJ2-7,ASSLLLGHRYEQY
TRBV7-9,TRBJ2-3,ASSLGDISTDTQY
TRBV20-1,TRBJ1-5,SANVGSGDQPQH
TRBV6-5,TRBJ2-2,ASSYSASGTLVTGELF
TRBV20-1,TRBJ2-1,SASKTSPRGNEQF
TRBV7-9,TRBJ2-7,ASSFQGPYEQY
TRBV7-8,TRBJ2-6,ASSLAFTSTGSGANVLT
TRBV6-5,TRBJ2-7,ASSLTDRGYEQY
TRBV27,TRBJ1-1,ASSFKGGGNTEAF
TRBV7-9,TRBJ2-3,ASSSPPESTDTQY
TRBV7-9,TRBJ1-1,ASVASMGTEAF
TRBV2,TRBJ2-3,ASSESGTFSTDTQY
TRBV20-1,TRBJ2-3,SASGLALSTDTQY
TRBV7-2,TRBJ2-7,ASSLGTGWSYEQY
TRBV4-2,TRBJ2-1,ASSQTRSNEQF
TRBV11-2,TRBJ2-1,ASSHTGALNEQF
TRBV3-1,TRBJ2-2,ASSQAKRGGPYIGELF
TRBV7-4,TRBJ2-7,ASSLSCVTDQY
TRBV27,TRBJ1-4,ASSFIFGEKLF
TRBV4-3,TRBJ2-1,ASSHGLAGVLGNEQF
TRBV4-3,TRBJ2-7,ASSQGNRAWSEQY
TRBV27,TRBJ2-7,ASHSATYEQY
TRBV5-4,TRBJ2-2,ASTGLDTGELF
TRBV7-9,TRBJ2-2,ASSSPGTTGELF
TRBV5-4,TRBJ2-1,ASSGGTSNEQF
TRBV10-3,TRBJ2-5,AISDVDGHQETQY
TRBV3-1,TRBJ1-5,ASSQVVEGQPQH
TRBV19,TRBJ2-7,ASSIIGSYEQY
TRBV6-4,TRBJ2-3,ASSDRGTDTQY